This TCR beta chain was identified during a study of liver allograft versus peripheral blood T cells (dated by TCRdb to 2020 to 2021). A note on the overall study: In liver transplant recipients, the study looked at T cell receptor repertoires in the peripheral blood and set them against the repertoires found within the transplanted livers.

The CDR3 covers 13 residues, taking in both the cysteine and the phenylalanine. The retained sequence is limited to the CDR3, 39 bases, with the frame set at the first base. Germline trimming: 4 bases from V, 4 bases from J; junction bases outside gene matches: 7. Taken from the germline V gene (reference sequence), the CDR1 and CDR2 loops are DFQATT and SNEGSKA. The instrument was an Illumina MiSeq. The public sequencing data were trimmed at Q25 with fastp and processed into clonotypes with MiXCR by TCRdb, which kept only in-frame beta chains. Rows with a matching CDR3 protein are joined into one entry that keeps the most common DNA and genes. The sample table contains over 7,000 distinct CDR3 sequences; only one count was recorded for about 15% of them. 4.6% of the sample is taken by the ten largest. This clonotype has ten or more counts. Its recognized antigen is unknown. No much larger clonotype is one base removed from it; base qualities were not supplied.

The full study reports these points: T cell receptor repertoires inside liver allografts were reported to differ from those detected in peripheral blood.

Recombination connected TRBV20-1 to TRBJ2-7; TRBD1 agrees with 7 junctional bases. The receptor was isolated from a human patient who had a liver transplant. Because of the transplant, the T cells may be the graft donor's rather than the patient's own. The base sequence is TGCAGTGCTACCAGACAGGGTCCTTACGAGCAGTACTTC. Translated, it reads CSATRQGPYEQYF.